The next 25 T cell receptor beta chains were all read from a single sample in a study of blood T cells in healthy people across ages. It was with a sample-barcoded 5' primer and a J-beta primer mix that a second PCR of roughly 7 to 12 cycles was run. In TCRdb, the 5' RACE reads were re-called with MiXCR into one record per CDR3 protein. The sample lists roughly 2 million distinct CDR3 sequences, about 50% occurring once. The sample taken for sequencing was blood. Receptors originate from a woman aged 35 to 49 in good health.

DNA of the CDR3: TGTGCCAGCAGCTTAGCGGGGTCCTACAATGAGCAGTACTTC. Translating it yields CASSLAGSYNEQYF. The chain uses TRBV7-9 and TRBJ2-1; no clear D gene. The J call may not be correct, given that the DNA end is closer to TRBJ2-7. Looked up from germline, CDR1 is SEHNR and CDR2 is FQNEAQ (reference sequence). The CDR3 is 14 residues long.

The CDR3 region has the DNA TGTGCCAGCAGCTTCTCGGGCCGGGGCGATGAGCAGTTCTTC. As protein: CASSFSGRGDEQFF. The chain couples TRBV7-2 to TRBJ2-1, with D tentatively TRBD1 or TRBD2 (5 bases each). The CDR3 has 14 amino acids. From germline, CDR1 is SGHTA and CDR2 FQGNSA. The ends were cut back, 3 bases at V and 8 bases at J, with 14 bases in the middle. The variable domain in full, with the rest retrieved from reference TRBV7-2 and TRBJ2-1, is GAGVSQSPSNKVTEKGKDVELRCDPISGHTALYWYRQSLGQGLEFLIYFQGNSAPDKSGLPSDRFSAERTGGSVSTLTIQRTQQEDSAVYLCASSFSGRGDEQFFGPGTRLTVL.

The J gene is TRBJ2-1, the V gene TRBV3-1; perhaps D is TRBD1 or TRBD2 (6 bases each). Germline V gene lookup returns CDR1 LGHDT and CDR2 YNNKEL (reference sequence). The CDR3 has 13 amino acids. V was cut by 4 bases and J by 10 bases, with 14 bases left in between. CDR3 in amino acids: CASSPWRGTEQFF. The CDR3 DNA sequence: TGTGCCAGCAGCCCCTGGAGGGGGACAGAGCAGTTCTTC.

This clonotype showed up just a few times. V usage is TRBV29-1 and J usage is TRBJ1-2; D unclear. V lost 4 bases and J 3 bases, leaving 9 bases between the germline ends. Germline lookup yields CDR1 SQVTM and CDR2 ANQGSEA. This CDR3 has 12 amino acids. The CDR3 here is CSVVTRDYGYTF. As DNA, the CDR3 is TGCAGCGTTGTTACCCGAGACTATGGCTACACCTTC.

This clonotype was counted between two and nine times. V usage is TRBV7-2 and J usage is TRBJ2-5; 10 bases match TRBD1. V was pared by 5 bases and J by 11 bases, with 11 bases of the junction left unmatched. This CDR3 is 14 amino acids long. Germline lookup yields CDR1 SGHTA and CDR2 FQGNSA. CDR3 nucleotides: TGTGCCAGCAGCACCCGACAGGGGGCGACTGAGCAGTACTTC. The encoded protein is CASSTRQGATEQYF.

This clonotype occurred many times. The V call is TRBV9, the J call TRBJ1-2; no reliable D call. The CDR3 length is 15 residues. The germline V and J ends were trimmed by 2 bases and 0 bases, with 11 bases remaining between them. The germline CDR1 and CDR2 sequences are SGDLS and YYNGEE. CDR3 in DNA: TGTGCCAGCAGCGTTGTAGGACCCGCTAACTATGGCTACACCTTC. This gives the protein CASSVVGPANYGYTF.

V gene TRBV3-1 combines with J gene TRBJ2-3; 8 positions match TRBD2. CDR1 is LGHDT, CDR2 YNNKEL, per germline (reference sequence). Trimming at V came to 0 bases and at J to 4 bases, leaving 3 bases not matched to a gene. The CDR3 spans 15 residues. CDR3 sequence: CASSQEGTRPDTQYF. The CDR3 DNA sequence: TGTGCCAGCAGCCAAGAGGGGACTAGACCAGATACGCAGTATTTT.

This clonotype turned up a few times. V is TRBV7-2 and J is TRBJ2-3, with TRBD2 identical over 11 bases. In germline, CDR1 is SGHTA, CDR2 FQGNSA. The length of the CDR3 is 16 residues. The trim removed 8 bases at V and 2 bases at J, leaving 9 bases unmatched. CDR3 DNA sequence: TGTGCCAGCGGACTCCTAGCGGGGGGAAACACAGATACGCAGTATTTT. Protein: CASGLLAGGNTDTQYF.

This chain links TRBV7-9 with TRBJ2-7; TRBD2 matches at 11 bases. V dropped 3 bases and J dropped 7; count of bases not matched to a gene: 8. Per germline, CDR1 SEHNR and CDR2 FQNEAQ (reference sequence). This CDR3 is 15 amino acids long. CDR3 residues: CASSLTSGVPNEQYF. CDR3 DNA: TGTGCCAGCAGCTTGACTAGCGGGGTCCCCAATGAGCAGTACTTC.

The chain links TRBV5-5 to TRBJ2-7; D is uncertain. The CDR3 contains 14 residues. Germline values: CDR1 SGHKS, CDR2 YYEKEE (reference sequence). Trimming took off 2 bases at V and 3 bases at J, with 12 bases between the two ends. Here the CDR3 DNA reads TGTGCCAGCAGCTTTCCCAGGAGTTTCTACGAGCAGTACTTC. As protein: CASSFPRSFYEQYF.

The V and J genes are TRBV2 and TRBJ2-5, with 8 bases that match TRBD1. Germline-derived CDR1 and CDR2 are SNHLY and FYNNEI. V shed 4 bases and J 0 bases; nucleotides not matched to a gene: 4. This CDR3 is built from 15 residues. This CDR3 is CASSAGGSYQETQYF. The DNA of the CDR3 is TGTGCCAGCAGTGCAGGGGGCTCCTACCAAGAGACCCAGTACTTC.

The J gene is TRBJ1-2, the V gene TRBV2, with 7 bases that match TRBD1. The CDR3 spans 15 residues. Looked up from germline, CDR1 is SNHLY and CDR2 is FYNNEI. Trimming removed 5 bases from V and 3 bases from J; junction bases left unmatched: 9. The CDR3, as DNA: TGTGCCAGCAGTTCAGGGGAGGGGGCGGACTATGGCTACACCTTC. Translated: CASSSGEGADYGYTF.

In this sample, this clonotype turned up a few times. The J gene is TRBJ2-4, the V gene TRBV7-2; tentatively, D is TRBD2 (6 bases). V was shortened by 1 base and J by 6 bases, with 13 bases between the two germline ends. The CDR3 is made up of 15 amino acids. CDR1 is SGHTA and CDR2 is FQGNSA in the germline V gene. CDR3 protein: CASSLEKGGANIQYF. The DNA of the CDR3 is TGTGCCAGCAGCTTAGAAAAGGGCGGGGCAAACATTCAGTACTTC.

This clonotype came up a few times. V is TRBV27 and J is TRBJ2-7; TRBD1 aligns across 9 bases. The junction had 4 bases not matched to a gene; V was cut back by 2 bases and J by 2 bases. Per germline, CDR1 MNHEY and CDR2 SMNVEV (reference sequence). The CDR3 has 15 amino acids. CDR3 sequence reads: CASSLGQGPPYEQYF. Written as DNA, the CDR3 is TGTGCCAGCAGTTTAGGACAGGGGCCCCCCTACGAGCAGTACTTC.

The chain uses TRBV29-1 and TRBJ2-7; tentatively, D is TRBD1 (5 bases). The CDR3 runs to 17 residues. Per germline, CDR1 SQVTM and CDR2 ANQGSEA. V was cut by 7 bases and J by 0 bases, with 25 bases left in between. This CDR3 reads CSEACRLGHLSSYEQYF. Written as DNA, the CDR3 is TGCAGCGAAGCTTGCCGGTTAGGACACCTGAGCTCCTACGAGCAGTACTTC.

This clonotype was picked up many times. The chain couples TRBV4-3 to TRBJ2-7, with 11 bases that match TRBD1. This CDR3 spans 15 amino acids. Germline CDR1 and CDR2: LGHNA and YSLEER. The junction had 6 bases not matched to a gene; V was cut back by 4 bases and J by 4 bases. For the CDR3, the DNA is TGCGCCAGCAGCCCTGGGACAGGGGGGAGGTACGAGCAGTACTTC. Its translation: CASSPGTGGRYEQYF.

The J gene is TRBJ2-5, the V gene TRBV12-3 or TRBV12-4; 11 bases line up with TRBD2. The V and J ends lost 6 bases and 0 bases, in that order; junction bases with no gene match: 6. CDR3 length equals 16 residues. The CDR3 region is CASSPLAGVNQETQYF. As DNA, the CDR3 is TGTGCCAGCAGCCCACTAGCGGGGGTAAACCAAGAGACCCAGTACTTC.

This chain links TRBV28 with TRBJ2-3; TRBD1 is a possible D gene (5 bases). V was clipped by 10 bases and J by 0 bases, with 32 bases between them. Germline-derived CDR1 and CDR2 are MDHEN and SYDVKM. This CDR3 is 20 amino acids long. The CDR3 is CAILLLPGRELPFSTDTQYF. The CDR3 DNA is TGTGCCATCCTTTTGTTGCCTGGCAGGGAACTCCCTTTTAGCACAGATACGCAGTATTTT.

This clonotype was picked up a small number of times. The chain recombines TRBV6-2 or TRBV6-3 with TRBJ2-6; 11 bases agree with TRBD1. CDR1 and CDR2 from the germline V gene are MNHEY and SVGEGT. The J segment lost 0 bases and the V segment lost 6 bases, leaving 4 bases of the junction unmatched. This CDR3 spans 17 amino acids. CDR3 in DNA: TGTGCCAGCAGGCTGGGACAGGGGGACTCTGGGGCCAACGTCCTGACTTTC. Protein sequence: CASRLGQGDSGANVLTF.

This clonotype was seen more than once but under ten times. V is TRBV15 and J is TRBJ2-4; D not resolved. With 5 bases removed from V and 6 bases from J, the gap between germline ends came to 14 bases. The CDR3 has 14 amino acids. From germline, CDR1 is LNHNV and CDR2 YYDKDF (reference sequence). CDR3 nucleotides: TGTGCCACCAGCGTAAGTGTCGCGGCAAACATTCAGTACTTC. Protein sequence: CATSVSVAANIQYF.

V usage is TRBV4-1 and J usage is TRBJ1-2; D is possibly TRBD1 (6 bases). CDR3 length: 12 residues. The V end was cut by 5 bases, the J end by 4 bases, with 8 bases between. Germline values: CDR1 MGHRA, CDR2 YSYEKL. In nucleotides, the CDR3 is TGCGCCAGCAGCGGACAGCCCTATGGCTACACCTTC. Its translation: CASSGQPYGYTF.

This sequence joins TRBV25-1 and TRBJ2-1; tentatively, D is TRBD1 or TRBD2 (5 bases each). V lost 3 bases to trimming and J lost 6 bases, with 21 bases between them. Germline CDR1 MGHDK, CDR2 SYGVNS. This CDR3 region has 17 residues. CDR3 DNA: TGTGCCAGCAGTGAGCCCGGACCGGGACCAGCTGGCAATGAGCAGTTCTTC. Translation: CASSEPGPGPAGNEQFF.

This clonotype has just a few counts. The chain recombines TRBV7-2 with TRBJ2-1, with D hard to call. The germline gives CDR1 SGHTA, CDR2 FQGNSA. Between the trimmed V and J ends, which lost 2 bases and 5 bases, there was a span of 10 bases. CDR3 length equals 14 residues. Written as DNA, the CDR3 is TGTGCCAGCAGCTTAAAGAACAGCAACAATGAGCAGTTCTTC. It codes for CASSLKNSNNEQFF.

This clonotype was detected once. The CDR3 reads CASSLAWEDTQYF. In DNA form, the CDR3 reads TGTGCCAGCAGCTTAGCGTGGGAGGATACCCAGTACTTC. J is TRBJ2-4 and V is TRBV7-2, with D maybe TRBD2 (6 bases). Germline V gene data show CDR1 as SGHTA and CDR2 as FQGNSA. The CDR3 is made up of 13 amino acids. The V and J ends lost 0 bases and 13 bases respectively, with 13 bases between them.

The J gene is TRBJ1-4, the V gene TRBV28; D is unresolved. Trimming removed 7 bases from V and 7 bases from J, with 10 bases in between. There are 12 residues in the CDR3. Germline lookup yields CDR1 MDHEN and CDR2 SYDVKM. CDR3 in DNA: TGTGCCAGCATATCGGACGGTGAAAAACTGTTTTTT. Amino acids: CASISDGEKLFF. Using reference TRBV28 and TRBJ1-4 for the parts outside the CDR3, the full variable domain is DVKVTQSSRYLVKRTGEKVFLECVQDMDHENMFWYRQDPGLGLRLIYFSYDVKMKEKGDIPEGYSVSREKKERFSLILESASTNQTSMYLCASISDGEKLFFGSGTQLSVL.